The present T cell receptor (beta chain) was sequenced within a study of blood T cell repertoires in COVID-19. Overall study context: The study drew acute and convalescent COVID-19 samples from the United States, Italy and Spain. Nucleic acid was either cDNA or gDNA, and it came from T cells, B-cell-depleted T cells, or PBMCs.

CDR1 is SEHNR and CDR2 is FQNEAQ in the germline V gene (reference sequence). The trim removed 5 bases at V and 0 bases at J, leaving 10 bases unmatched. The CDR3 runs 18 residues. The authors' processing: Amplified reference gene primers provided the basis for estimating nucleated cell counts. The data were produced by immunoSEQ multiplex PCR, yet TCRdb's version contains in-frame clones alone and is incomplete. The DNA gave D and trimming, while V, J and clone size come from that table. Here the sample spans 200,000 to 250,000 clones, approximately 84% being singletons. The rearrangement links TRBV7-9 to TRBJ2-2; 9 bases are shared with TRBD1. Sequencing input: peripheral blood. The receptor was isolated from a woman in her twenties or thirties who had recovered from COVID-19. Here the CDR3 reads CASSRDGRDRANTGELFF. For the CDR3, the DNA is TGTGCCAGCAGCCGAGATGGCCGGGACAGGGCGAACACCGGGGAGCTGTTTTTT.